This T cell receptor beta chain was profiled in a study of blood T cell repertoires in COVID-19. Germline assignment: CDR1 SGHDT and CDR2 YYEEEE. This CDR3 is 11 amino acids long. Trimming stripped 2 bases from V and 9 bases from J, with 6 bases between. Original methodology: Reference gene primer amplification yielded estimated nucleated cell counts. Some clones are missing from TCRdb's copy, which holds only in-frame ones; the method was immunoSEQ multiplex PCR. V and J calls and clone size are given by that table; D and trimming were obtained from the DNA. This sample has around 300,000 clones, with 75% to 90% found just once.

This clonotype originated in a woman aged 40-49 years who had recovered from COVID-19. The sequencing sample was made of peripheral blood. The chain has TRBV5-6 and TRBJ2-1; unclear D gene. CDR3 nucleotides: TGTGCCAGCAGCTTTCTCGGTGAGCAGTTCTTC. Translating gives CASSFLGEQFF.